Listed here are 25 T cell receptor beta chains from one sample, sequenced in a study of CD8 T cells in ankylosing spondylitis. No antigens are known for them. One entry per CDR3 protein results from TCRdb running MiXCR on the 5' RACE reads. The sample has approximately 540,000 distinct CDR3 sequences, roughly 13% seen once. Study-wide findings and caveats: Ankylosing spondylitis blood appeared to carry a characteristic TCR beta motif of fewer than 10 highly homologous variants.

The sample was blood, either unsorted or a sorted T cell fraction (not recorded which). These TCRs come from a male donor with ankylosing spondylitis.

The chain carries TRBV7-2 and TRBJ1-1, with D unclear. Germline loops: CDR1 SGHTA, CDR2 FQGNSA. This CDR3 has 12 amino acids. The V gene lost 2 bases and the J gene lost 6 bases, with 7 bases spanning the gap. The DNA for the CDR3 is TGTGCCAGCAGCTTATTTGAGGCTGAAGCTTTCTTT. This translates into CASSLFEAEAFF.

This chain joins TRBV27 and TRBJ2-5, with 10 bases lining up with TRBD2. Per the germline V gene, CDR1 is MNHEY and CDR2 is SMNVEV (reference sequence). The CDR3 has 20 amino acids. V trimming: 2 bases; J trimming: 2 bases; junction bases outside the gene matches: 17. For the CDR3, the DNA is TGTGCCAGCAGTTTAAGTTGGAAAATACAACTAGCGGGACCACAAGAGACCCAGTACTTC. It specifies CASSLSWKIQLAGPQETQYF.

This clonotype came up a few times. The rearrangement uses TRBV2 and TRBJ2-1; 8 bases are shared with TRBD2. V shed 10 bases and J 9 bases; nucleotides not matched to a gene: 14. The CDR3 contains 14 residues. CDR1 is SNHLY and CDR2 is FYNNEI in the germline V gene. CDR3 bases: TGTGCCACCAGAGTACTAGCGGATGTCGGTGAGCAGTTCTTC. Protein sequence: CATRVLADVGEQFF.

This clonotype was detected only a few times. The chain has TRBV12-3 or TRBV12-4 and TRBJ2-3, with D unresolved. The CDR3 has 12 residues. V lost 7 bases to trimming and J lost 5 bases, with 10 bases between them. DNA for the CDR3: TGTGCCAGCACCCTCGTACGAGATACGCAGTATTTT. Its protein is CASTLVRDTQYF.

The CDR3 bases are TGTGCCAGCAGGTCACCGGGACAGGGCTATGGCTACACCTTC. Protein product: CASRSPGQGYGYTF. V usage is TRBV6-1 and J usage is TRBJ1-2; 9 bases map to TRBD1. CDR1 is MNHNS, CDR2 SASEGT, per germline. The junction had 6 bases not matched to a gene; V was cut back by 6 bases and J by 4 bases. CDR3 length: 14 amino acids.

This clonotype has only a few counts. The chain couples TRBV25-1 to TRBJ1-2; D is ambiguous. In germline, CDR1 is MGHDK, CDR2 SYGVNS. The CDR3 loop spans 14 amino acids. Trimming left V 4 bases short and J 4 bases short, with 13 bases between. The CDR3 coding sequence is TGTGCCAGCAGTGGAACCTCCCGGGTCTATGGCTACACCTTC. This translates into CASSGTSRVYGYTF.

This clonotype was picked up many times. This sequence joins TRBV19 and TRBJ1-2; 7 nucleotides agree with TRBD1. CDR1 and CDR2 (germline): LNHDA, SQIVND (reference sequence). Unmatched junction bases numbered 7, after V lost 7 bases and J lost 2 bases. This CDR3 has 14 residues. The CDR3 loop is CASTTTGANYGYTF. CDR3 coding DNA: TGTGCCAGTACAACCACAGGGGCGAACTATGGCTACACCTTC.

This clonotype was seen a handful of times. The chain carries TRBV7-2 and TRBJ2-1; 8 positions match TRBD2. Trimming removed 3 bases from V and 0 bases from J; junction bases left unmatched: 4. This CDR3 spans 16 amino acids. CDR1 is SGHTA, CDR2 FQGNSA, per germline. The CDR3 bases are TGTGCCAGCAGCTTTAGCGGGACGAGCTCCTACAATGAGCAGTTCTTC. Encoded protein: CASSFSGTSSYNEQFF.

The chain has TRBV15 and TRBJ2-2, with D possibly matching TRBD2 (6 bases). Trimming took 0 bases from V and 4 from J, leaving 15 bases between them. Germline CDR1 LNHNV, CDR2 YYDKDF (reference sequence). This CDR3 contains 17 residues. In DNA, the CDR3 is TGTGCCACCAGCAGAGATCTGGTAGCCGGGGGCACCGGGGAGCTGTTTTTT. Amino acids: CATSRDLVAGGTGELFF.

There are a few counts of this clonotype. The genes are TRBV7-9 and TRBJ1-4; weak D call: TRBD1 (6 bases). The V and J ends lost 5 bases and 0 bases respectively, with 13 bases between them. Germline values: CDR1 SEHNR, CDR2 FQNEAQ (reference sequence). This CDR3 spans 16 amino acids. CDR3 sequence (DNA): TGTGCCAGCAGCCGGCCAGGGGCCGCAACTAATGAAAAACTGTTTTTT. Translating it yields CASSRPGAATNEKLFF.

This clonotype turned up a few times. The chain couples TRBV2 to TRBJ1-2; 10 bases map to TRBD1. CDR1 and CDR2 (germline): SNHLY, FYNNEI. The CDR3 extends over 15 amino acids. Unmatched junction bases numbered 11, after V lost 7 bases and J lost 6 bases. CDR3 DNA: TGTGCCAGCACTGCGGTAGGGGACAGGGGCAATGGCTACACCTTC. This encodes CASTAVGDRGNGYTF.

The gene calls are TRBV3-1 and TRBJ1-1; 7 nucleotides agree with TRBD1. The CDR3 is 16 amino acids. The ends lost 0 bases at V and 7 bases at J; junction bases unmatched: 11. Germline V gene sequence: CDR1 LGHDT, CDR2 YNNKEL (reference sequence). The CDR3 here is CASSQDVGAGGNEAFF. CDR3 nucleotides: TGTGCCAGCAGCCAAGATGTCGGGGCAGGGGGAAATGAAGCTTTCTTT.

CDR3 loop: CASSQHREVTEAFF. Here the CDR3 DNA reads TGTGCCAGCAGTCAACACAGGGAGGTCACTGAAGCTTTCTTT. V gene TRBV12-3 or TRBV12-4 combines with J gene TRBJ1-1; D perhaps matches TRBD1 (6 bases). The CDR3 has 14 residues. Trimming removed 5 bases from V and 4 bases from J, with 14 bases in between.

The rearrangement uses TRBV11-2 and TRBJ2-1; D might be TRBD1 (6 bases). The CDR3 runs 17 residues. The V gene's germline CDR1 is SGHAT and CDR2 FQNNGV. Between the trimmed V and J ends, which lost 2 bases and 5 bases, there was a span of 19 bases. This CDR3 is CASSLSRTQGRNNEQFF. The CDR3 DNA reads as TGTGCCAGCAGCTTATCTAGGACACAGGGACGGAACAATGAGCAGTTCTTC.

V gene TRBV2 combines with J gene TRBJ1-5; D is undetermined. Germline lookup yields CDR1 SNHLY and CDR2 FYNNEI. V lost 8 bases and J 6 bases, leaving 11 bases between the germline ends. The CDR3 extends over 12 amino acids. The CDR3 spells CASRPVGQPQHF. CDR3 bases: TGTGCCAGCCGACCTGTAGGTCAGCCCCAGCATTTT.

There are a few counts of this clonotype. The chain employs TRBV3-1 and TRBJ1-2; possibly TRBD1 for D (5 bases). The CDR3 runs 15 residues. The germline V and J ends were trimmed by 4 bases and 6 bases, with 18 bases remaining between them. Germline CDR1 LGHDT, CDR2 YNNKEL (reference sequence). CDR3 nucleotide sequence: TGTGCCAGCAGCCCGTTCTGGGGGAGTATGGATGGCTACACCTTC. Translation: CASSPFWGSMDGYTF.

This clonotype was found many times. This rearrangement joins TRBV2 to TRBJ2-2; no definite D call. The CDR3 is 17 amino acids. Trimming cost V 0 bases and J 2 bases, with 13 bases left between them. In germline, CDR1 is SNHLY, CDR2 FYNNEI. In DNA, the CDR3 is TGTGCCAGCAGTGAAGCCGATTTTGGGGAAAACACCGGGGAGCTGTTTTTT. It codes for CASSEADFGENTGELFF.

This clonotype was seen a handful of times. The gene calls are TRBV25-1 and TRBJ1-2, with 9 bases matching TRBD1. The CDR3 totals 15 residues. Germline V CDR1 and CDR2: MGHDK, SYGVNS. V lost 2 bases to trimming and J lost 4 bases; unmatched junction nucleotides: 5. CDR3 DNA: TGTGCCAGCAGTGAAAACAGGGGGCGCACCTATGGCTACACCTTC. Its translation is CASSENRGRTYGYTF.

This clonotype has a handful of counts. The rearrangement links TRBV20-1 to TRBJ2-7; D is undetermined. V was cut by 6 bases and J by 13 bases, with 19 bases left in between. This CDR3 region has 11 residues. CDR1 and CDR2 (germline): DFQATT, SNEGSKA (reference sequence). In DNA form, the CDR3 reads TGCAGTGCCAGGAACTCGGAAGCAGGATACTTC. This gives the protein CSARNSEAGYF.

This clonotype was seen more than once but under ten times. The V call is TRBV6-1, the J call TRBJ2-2; 8 bases are shared with TRBD1. V lost 0 bases, J lost 2 bases, and 5 bases stayed unmatched. CDR3 length equals 17 residues. Germline V CDR1 and CDR2: MNHNS, SASEGT. CDR3 DNA sequence: TGTGCCAGCAGTGAAGCGGCGGACAGGGCAAACACCGGGGAGCTGTTTTTT. Amino acids: CASSEAADRANTGELFF.

This clonotype was picked up many times. The gene calls are TRBV5-1 and TRBJ1-1; D is unresolved. This CDR3 contains 14 residues. V lost 0 bases and J 4 bases, leaving 10 bases between the germline ends. Looked up from germline, CDR1 is SGHRS and CDR2 is YFSETQ. The CDR3 sequence: CASSLDPDGTEAFF. DNA of the CDR3: TGCGCCAGCAGCTTGGACCCCGATGGCACTGAAGCTTTCTTT.

At least ten counts were recorded for this clonotype. The genes are TRBV12-3 or TRBV12-4 and TRBJ1-5; possible D gene TRBD1, 5 bases. The CDR3 consists of 14 residues. V lost 4 bases to trimming and J lost 0 bases, with 7 bases between them. The CDR3 nucleotides are TGTGCCAGCAGTTCAGGGAATAGCAATCAGCCCCAGCATTTT. Amino acid sequence: CASSSGNSNQPQHF.

The rearrangement joins TRBV18 to TRBJ2-2; 7 bases line up with TRBD1. This CDR3 region has 14 residues. The germline V gene encodes CDR1 KGHSH and CDR2 LQKENI. The trim removed 2 bases at V and 6 bases at J, leaving 3 bases unmatched. The CDR3 protein is CASSPDRVSGELFF. CDR3 DNA: TGTGCCAGCTCACCAGACAGGGTCTCCGGGGAGCTGTTTTTT.

This chain connects TRBV5-1 to TRBJ2-3; D is ambiguous. Per the germline V gene, CDR1 is SGHRS and CDR2 is YFSETQ. The CDR3 has 14 amino acids. V gave up 1 base and J gave up 1 base, with 7 bases separating them. CDR3 DNA sequence: TGCGCCAGCAGCTTGCGCACAGGCACAGATACGCAGTATTTT. This codes for CASSLRTGTDTQYF.

The J gene is TRBJ2-2, the V gene TRBV19, with 8 bases lining up with TRBD1. Germline loops: CDR1 LNHDA, CDR2 SQIVND (reference sequence). This CDR3 has 18 amino acids. After removal of 4 bases from V and 6 bases from J, the junction contained 16 bases not matched to a gene. The CDR3 nucleotides read TGTGCCAGTAGTACCTCCGGGACAGGTCCTGAAATGCCCGGGGAGCTGTTTTTT. It is translated as CASSTSGTGPEMPGELFF.